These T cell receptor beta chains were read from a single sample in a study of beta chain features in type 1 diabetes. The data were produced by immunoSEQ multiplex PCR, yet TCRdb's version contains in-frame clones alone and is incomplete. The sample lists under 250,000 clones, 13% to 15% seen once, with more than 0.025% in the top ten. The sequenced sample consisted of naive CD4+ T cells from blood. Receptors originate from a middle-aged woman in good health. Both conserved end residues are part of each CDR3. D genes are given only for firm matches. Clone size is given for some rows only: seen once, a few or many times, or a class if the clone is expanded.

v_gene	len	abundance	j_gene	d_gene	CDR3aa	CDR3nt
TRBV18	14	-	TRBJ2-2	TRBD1	CASSPDREYGELFF	TGTGCCAGCTCACCGGACAGGGAATACGGGGAGCTGTTTTTT
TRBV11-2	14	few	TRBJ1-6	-	CASTVEGPRTPLHF	TGTGCCAGCACCGTTGAGGGCCCTCGGACACCCCTCCACTTT
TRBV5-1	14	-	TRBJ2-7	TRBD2	CASSLSSGFYEQYF	TGCGCCAGCAGCTTGTCTAGCGGGTTTTACGAGCAGTACTTC
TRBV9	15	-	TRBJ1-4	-	CASSAWARENEKLFF	TGTGCCAGCAGCGCCTGGGCGAGGGAGAATGAAAAACTGTTTTTT
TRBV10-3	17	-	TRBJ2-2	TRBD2	CAITPTSGGPNTGELFF	TGTGCCATCACCCCTACTAGCGGGGGGCCAAACACCGGGGAGCTGTTTTTT
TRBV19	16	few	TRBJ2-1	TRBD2	CASSRLAGVTYNEQFF	TGTGCCAGTAGTAGACTAGCGGGGGTTACCTACAATGAGCAGTTCTTC
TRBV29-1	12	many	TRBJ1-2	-	CSVVGQGYGYTF	TGCAGCGTTGTTGGGCAGGGGTATGGCTACACCTTC
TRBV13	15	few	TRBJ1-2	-	CASSLSGGGNYGYTF	TGTGCCAGCAGCTTATCGGGCGGGGGAAACTATGGCTACACCTTC
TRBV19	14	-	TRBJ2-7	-	CASSIQASPAEQYF	TGTGCCAGTAGTATTCAGGCAAGCCCGGCAGAGCAGTACTTC
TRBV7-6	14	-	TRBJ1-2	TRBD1	CASSPPGTGNGYTF	TGTGCCAGCAGCCCCCCTGGGACAGGGAATGGCTACACCTTC
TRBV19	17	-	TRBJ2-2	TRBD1	CASTRQGASGDTGELFF	TGTGCCAGTACAAGGCAGGGGGCGTCGGGCGACACCGGGGAGCTGTTTTTT
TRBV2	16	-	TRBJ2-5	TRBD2	CASSGPGGGAGETQYF	TGTGCCAGCAGTGGGCCTGGCGGGGGGGCCGGGGAGACCCAGTACTTC
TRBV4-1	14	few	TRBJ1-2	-	CASSPPGVAYGYTF	TGCGCCAGCAGCCCGCCAGGGGTGGCCTATGGCTACACCTTC
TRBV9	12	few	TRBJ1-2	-	CASTGRGDGYTF	TGTGCCAGCACCGGGCGGGGCGATGGCTACACCTTC
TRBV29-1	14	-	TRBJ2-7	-	CSVKPPGHNYEQYF	TGCAGCGTTAAACCACCGGGACACAACTACGAGCAGTACTTC
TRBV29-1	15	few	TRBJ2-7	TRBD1	CSVGDRTGGAHEQYF	TGCAGCGTTGGGGATCGGACAGGGGGCGCTCACGAGCAGTACTTC
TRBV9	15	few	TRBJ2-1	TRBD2	CASSETPGGGNEQFF	TGTGCCAGCAGCGAGACCCCGGGGGGGGGCAATGAGCAGTTCTTC
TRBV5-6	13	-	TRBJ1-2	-	CASYLGGNYGYTF	TGTGCCAGCTACCTGGGAGGGAACTATGGCTACACCTTC
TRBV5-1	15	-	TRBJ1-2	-	CASSSGGTGYYGYTF	TGCGCCAGCAGCTCGGGGGGGACTGGTTACTATGGCTACACCTTC